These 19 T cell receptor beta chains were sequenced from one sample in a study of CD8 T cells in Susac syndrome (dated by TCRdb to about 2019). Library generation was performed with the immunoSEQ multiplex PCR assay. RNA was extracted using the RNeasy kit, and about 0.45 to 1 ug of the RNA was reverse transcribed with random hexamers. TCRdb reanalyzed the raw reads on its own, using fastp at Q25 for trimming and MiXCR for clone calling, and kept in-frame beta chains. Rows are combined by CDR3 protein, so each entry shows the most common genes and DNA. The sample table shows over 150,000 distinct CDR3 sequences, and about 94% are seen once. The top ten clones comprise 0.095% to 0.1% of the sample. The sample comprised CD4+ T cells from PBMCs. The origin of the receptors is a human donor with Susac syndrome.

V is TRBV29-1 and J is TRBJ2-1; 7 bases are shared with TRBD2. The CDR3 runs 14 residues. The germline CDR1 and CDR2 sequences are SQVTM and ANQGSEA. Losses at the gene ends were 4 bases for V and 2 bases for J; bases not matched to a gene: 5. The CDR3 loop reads CSVGPAGPYNEQFF. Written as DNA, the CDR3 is TGCAGCGTTGGCCCAGCGGGGCCCTACAATGAGCAGTTCTTC.

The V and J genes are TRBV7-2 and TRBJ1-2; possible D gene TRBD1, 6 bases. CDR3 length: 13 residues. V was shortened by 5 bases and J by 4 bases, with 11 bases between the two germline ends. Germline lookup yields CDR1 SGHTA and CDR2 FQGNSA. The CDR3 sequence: CASSKQGSYGYTF. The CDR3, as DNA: TGTGCCAGCAGCAAGCAGGGGTCCTATGGCTACACCTTC.

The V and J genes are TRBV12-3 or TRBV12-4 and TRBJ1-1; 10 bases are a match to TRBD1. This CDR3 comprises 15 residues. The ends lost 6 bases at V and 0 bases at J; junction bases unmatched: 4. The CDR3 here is CASSRDRGLNTEAFF. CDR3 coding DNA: TGTGCCAGCAGCCGGGACAGGGGCTTGAACACTGAAGCTTTCTTT.

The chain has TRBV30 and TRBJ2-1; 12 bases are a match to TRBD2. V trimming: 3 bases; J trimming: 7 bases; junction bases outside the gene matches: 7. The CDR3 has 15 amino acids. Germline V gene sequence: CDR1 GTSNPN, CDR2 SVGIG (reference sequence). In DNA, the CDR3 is TGTGCCTGGAGCCCCTCTAGCGGGAGGGGGAATGAGCAGTTCTTC. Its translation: CAWSPSSGRGNEQFF.

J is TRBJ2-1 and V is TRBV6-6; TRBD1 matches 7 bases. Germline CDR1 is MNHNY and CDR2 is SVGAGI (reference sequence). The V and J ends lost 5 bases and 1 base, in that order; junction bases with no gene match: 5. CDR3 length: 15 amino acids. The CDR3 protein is CASSPYRGSYNEQFF. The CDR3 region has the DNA TGTGCCAGCAGTCCCTACAGGGGTTCCTACAATGAGCAGTTCTTC.

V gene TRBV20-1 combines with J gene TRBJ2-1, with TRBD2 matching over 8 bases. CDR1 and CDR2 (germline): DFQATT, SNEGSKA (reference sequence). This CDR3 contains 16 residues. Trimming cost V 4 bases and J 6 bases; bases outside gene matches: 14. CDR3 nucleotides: TGCAGTGCTACTGATGCCACTCGGGAGGGCCGCAATGAGCAGTTCTTC. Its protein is CSATDATREGRNEQFF.

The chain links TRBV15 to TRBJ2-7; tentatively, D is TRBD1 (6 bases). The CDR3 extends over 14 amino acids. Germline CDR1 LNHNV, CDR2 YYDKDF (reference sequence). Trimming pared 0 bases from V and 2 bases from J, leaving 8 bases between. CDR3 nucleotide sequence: TGTGCCACCAGCAGAGATCAGGGGCCCTACGAGCAGTACTTC. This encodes CATSRDQGPYEQYF.

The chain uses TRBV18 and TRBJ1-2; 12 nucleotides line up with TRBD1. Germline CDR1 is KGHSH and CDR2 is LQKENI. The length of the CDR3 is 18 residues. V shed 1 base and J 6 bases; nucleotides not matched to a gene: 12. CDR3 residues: CASSPRGTGGAGVDGYTF. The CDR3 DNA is TGTGCCAGCTCACCACGGGGGACAGGGGGCGCCGGAGTCGATGGCTACACCTTC.

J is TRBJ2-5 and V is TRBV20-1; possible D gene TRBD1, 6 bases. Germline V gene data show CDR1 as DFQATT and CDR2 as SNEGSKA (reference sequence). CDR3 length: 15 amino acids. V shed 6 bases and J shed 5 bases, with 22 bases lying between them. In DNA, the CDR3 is TGCAGTGCCGCCAGGAACCGGCAGGGGTTCGAGACCCAGTACTTC. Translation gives CSAARNRQGFETQYF.

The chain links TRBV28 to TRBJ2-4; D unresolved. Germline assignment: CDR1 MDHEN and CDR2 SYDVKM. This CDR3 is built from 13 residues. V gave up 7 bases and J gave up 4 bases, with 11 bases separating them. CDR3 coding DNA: TGTGCCAGCAAACGGATCCAAAAAAACATTCAGTACTTC. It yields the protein CASKRIQKNIQYF.

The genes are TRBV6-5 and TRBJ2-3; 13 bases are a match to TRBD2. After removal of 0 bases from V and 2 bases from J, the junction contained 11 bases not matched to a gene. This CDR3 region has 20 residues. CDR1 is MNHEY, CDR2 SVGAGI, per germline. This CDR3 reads CASSYSSTRLAGGVTDTQYF. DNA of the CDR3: TGTGCCAGCAGTTACTCCAGTACCCGACTAGCGGGGGGTGTCACAGATACGCAGTATTTT.

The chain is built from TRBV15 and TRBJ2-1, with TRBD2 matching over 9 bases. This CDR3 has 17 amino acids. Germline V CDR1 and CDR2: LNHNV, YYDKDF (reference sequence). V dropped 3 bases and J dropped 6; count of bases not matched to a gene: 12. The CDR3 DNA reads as TGTGCCACCAGCAGCGGTTGGACTGCGGGAGGGCCCAATGAGCAGTTCTTC. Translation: CATSSGWTAGGPNEQFF.

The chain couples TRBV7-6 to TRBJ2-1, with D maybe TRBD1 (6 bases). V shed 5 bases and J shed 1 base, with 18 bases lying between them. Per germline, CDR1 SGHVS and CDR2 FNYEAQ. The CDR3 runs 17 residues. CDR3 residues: CASSRRTGQQSYNEQFF. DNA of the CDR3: TGTGCCAGCAGCCGACGGACGGGACAACAGTCCTACAATGAGCAGTTCTTC.

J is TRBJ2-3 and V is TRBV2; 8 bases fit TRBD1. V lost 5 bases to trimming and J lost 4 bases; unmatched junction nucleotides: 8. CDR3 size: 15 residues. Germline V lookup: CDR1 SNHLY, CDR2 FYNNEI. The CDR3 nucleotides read TGTGCCAGCAGTCCACGGACAGGGAGCCCAGATACGCAGTATTTT. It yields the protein CASSPRTGSPDTQYF.

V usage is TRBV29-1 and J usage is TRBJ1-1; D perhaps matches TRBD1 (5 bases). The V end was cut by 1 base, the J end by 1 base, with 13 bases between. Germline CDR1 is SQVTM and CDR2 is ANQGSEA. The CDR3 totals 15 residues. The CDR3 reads CSVEGGVQGNTEAFF. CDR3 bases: TGCAGCGTTGAAGGCGGGGTTCAGGGGAACACTGAAGCTTTCTTT.

The chain's CDR3 is CSAKGTSGNTIYF. Written as DNA, the CDR3 is TGCAGTGCTAAAGGGACCTCTGGAAACACCATATATTTT. This chain joins TRBV20-1 and TRBJ1-3; possible D gene TRBD1, 5 bases. The length of the CDR3 is 13 residues. The germline CDR1 and CDR2 sequences are DFQATT and SNEGSKA (reference sequence). V lost 4 bases and J 0 bases, leaving 7 bases between the germline ends.

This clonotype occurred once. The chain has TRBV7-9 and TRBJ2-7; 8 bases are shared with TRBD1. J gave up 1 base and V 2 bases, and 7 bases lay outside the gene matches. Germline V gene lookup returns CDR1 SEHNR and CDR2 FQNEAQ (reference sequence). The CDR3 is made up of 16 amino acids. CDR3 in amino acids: CASSLTGTGKSYEQYF. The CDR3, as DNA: TGTGCCAGCAGCTTAACCGGGACAGGTAAATCCTACGAGCAGTACTTC.

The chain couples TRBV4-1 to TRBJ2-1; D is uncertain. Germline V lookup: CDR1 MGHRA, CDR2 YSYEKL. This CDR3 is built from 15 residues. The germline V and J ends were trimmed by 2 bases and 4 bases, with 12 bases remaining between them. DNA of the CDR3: TGCGCCAGCAGCCAACCCAGGTCCAAATACAATGAGCAGTTCTTC. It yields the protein CASSQPRSKYNEQFF.

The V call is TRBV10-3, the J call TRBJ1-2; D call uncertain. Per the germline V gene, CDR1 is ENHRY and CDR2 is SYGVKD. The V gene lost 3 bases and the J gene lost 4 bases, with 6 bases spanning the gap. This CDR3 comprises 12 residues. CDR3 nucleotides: TGTGCCATCAGTGATCGGTCCTATGGCTACACCTTC. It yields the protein CAISDRSYGYTF.